Below, 15 T cell receptor beta chains from the same sample are listed, as sequenced in a study of CD8 T cells in ankylosing spondylitis. TCRdb analysed the 5' RACE reads with MiXCR anew, one entry per CDR3 protein. The table lists about 400,000 distinct CDR3 sequences, 20% to 25% of them singletons. Sample: blood, either unsorted or a sorted T cell fraction (not recorded which). These receptors all stem from a male donor with ankylosing spondylitis or in good health (not recorded which).

This clonotype was detected only once. This sequence joins TRBV7-9 and TRBJ2-5; D is perhaps TRBD2 (7 bases). The V end was cut by 5 bases, the J end by 5 bases, with 12 bases between. Per germline, CDR1 SEHNR and CDR2 FQNEAQ (reference sequence). The CDR3 runs to 13 residues. CDR3 region: CASSRGGSETQYF. The CDR3 coding sequence is TGTGCCAGCAGCAGGGGGGGCTCGGAGACCCAGTACTTC.

This clonotype was seen more than once but under ten times. DNA for the CDR3: TGTGCCAGCAGCCCCGGTGGGGCAGACCAAGAGACCCAGTACTTC. It yields the protein CASSPGGADQETQYF. The V gene is TRBV7-2, the J gene TRBJ2-5, with TRBD1 as a possible D gene (5 bases). CDR3 length equals 15 residues. Germline assignment: CDR1 SGHTA and CDR2 FQGNSA. The V gene lost 5 bases and the J gene lost 0 bases, with 13 bases spanning the gap. Looking up the rest from reference TRBV7-2 and TRBJ2-5 gives the full variable domain: GAGVSQSPSNKVTEKGKDVELRCDPISGHTALYWYRQSLGQGLEFLIYFQGNSAPDKSGLPSDRFSAERTGGSVSTLTIQRTQQEDSAVYLCASSPGGADQETQYFGPGTRLLVL.

In this sample, this clonotype turned up a few times. The CDR3 here is CASNLGGGANTGELFF. CDR3 DNA: TGTGCCAGCAACCTCGGGGGGGGAGCGAACACCGGGGAGCTGTTTTTT. The gene calls are TRBV6-1 and TRBJ2-2; 8 bases are a match to TRBD2. The CDR3 has 16 amino acids. Trimming cost V 7 bases and J 0 bases; bases outside gene matches: 7. Per germline, CDR1 MNHNS and CDR2 SASEGT.

The chain combines TRBV20-1 with TRBJ1-1, with D hard to call. The CDR3 covers 14 residues. Germline CDR1 reads DFQATT; CDR2 reads SNEGSKA (reference sequence). V gave up 0 bases and J gave up 5 bases, with 13 bases separating them. In DNA, the CDR3 is TGCAGTGCTAGAGATCTAGGTAGGGAGACTGAAGCTTTCTTT. Residues: CSARDLGRETEAFF.

V is TRBV30 and J is TRBJ2-4, with D perhaps given as TRBD1 or TRBD2 (5 bases each). There are 14 residues in the CDR3. Germline V gene sequence: CDR1 GTSNPN, CDR2 SVGIG (reference sequence). Trimming pared 4 bases from V and 6 bases from J, leaving 16 bases between. The CDR3 coding sequence is TGTGCCTGGATTCCTCGATATGGGGGAAACATTCAGTACTTC. Its translation: CAWIPRYGGNIQYF.

This rearrangement joins TRBV7-8 to TRBJ2-7, with TRBD1 as a possible D gene (6 bases). Germline assignment: CDR1 SGHVS and CDR2 FQNEAQ. V was shortened by 5 bases and J by 6 bases, with 11 bases between the two germline ends. This CDR3 comprises 12 residues. For the CDR3, the DNA is TGTGCCAGCAGCCTAGGGACACGCGAGCAGTACTTC. Its translation is CASSLGTREQYF.

Only a few counts were recorded for this clonotype. The V call is TRBV15, the J call TRBJ1-5; unclear D gene. Germline values: CDR1 LNHNV, CDR2 YYDKDF (reference sequence). CDR3 length: 15 residues. V dropped 0 bases and J dropped 1 base, with 7 bases sitting between them. In DNA, the CDR3 is TGTGCCACCAGCAGAGAGGCAGTAAGCAATCAGCCCCAGCATTTT. Its translation is CATSREAVSNQPQHF.

DNA for the CDR3: TGTGCCAGCAGCGAGCACTCCGGCGAGCAGTACTTC. The encoded protein is CASSEHSGEQYF. The chain employs TRBV28 and TRBJ2-7, with D unclear. From germline, CDR1 is MDHEN and CDR2 SYDVKM. The CDR3 has 12 amino acids. The V end was cut by 6 bases, the J end by 6 bases, with 12 bases between.

This clonotype occurred a few times. This sequence joins TRBV7-9 and TRBJ2-1, with D possibly being TRBD1 (5 bases). Germline V lookup: CDR1 SEHNR, CDR2 FQNEAQ (reference sequence). Trimming stripped 2 bases from V and 9 bases from J, with 17 bases between. CDR3 length equals 15 residues. CDR3 bases: TGTGCCAGCAGCTTATTATTGCCCAGGGCCAGTGAGCAGTTCTTC. Residues: CASSLLLPRASEQFF.

Remarks on this clonotype: This clone may be a read error of a much larger clone one base away. The chain links TRBV12-3 or TRBV12-4 to TRBJ2-7; D unclear. CDR3 length equals 13 residues. V lost 9 bases and J lost 5, with 17 bases in between. CDR3 loop: CARSPRLDHEQYF. The CDR3 nucleotides read TGTGCCAGAAGCCCAAGATTAGACCACGAGCAGTACTTC.

The V call is TRBV19, the J call TRBJ2-1, with unresolved D. The CDR3 totals 15 residues. The V gene's germline CDR1 is LNHDA and CDR2 SQIVND (reference sequence). V lost 1 base to trimming and J lost 0 bases, with 7 bases between them. The DNA for the CDR3 is TGTGCCAGTAGTATAGCGCTCGGCTCCTACAATGAGCAGTTCTTC. It codes for CASSIALGSYNEQFF.

This clonotype was recorded a few times. The chain uses TRBV29-1 and TRBJ2-3; D possibly matches TRBD1 or TRBD2 (5 bases each). The V end lost 5 bases, the J end lost 1 base, and 13 bases lay between the germline ends. This CDR3 has 14 residues. Germline CDR1 and CDR2: SQVTM and ANQGSEA. CDR3 bases: TGCAGCGTTCCCGCCTGGGACCGCACAGATACGCAGTATTTT. Translation gives CSVPAWDRTDTQYF.

The chain combines TRBV4-1 with TRBJ2-7; TRBD1 matches 8 bases. There are 15 residues in the CDR3. Per germline, CDR1 MGHRA and CDR2 YSYEKL. Losses at the gene ends were 0 bases for V and 2 bases for J; bases not matched to a gene: 3. CDR3: CASSQEDRVTYEQYF. CDR3 DNA: TGCGCCAGCAGCCAAGAGGACAGGGTTACCTACGAGCAGTACTTC.

This clonotype was seen only a few times. The J gene is TRBJ2-7, the V gene TRBV12-3 or TRBV12-4; no definite D call. CDR3 length: 14 amino acids. V dropped 1 base and J dropped 7 bases, with 14 bases sitting between them. DNA of the CDR3: TGTGCCAGCAGTTTAGTCGGTGTTTCCGGGGAGCAGTACTTC. It translates to CASSLVGVSGEQYF.

The chain is built from TRBV4-1 and TRBJ2-3, with D perhaps given as TRBD1 or TRBD2 (6 bases each). CDR1 MGHRA and CDR2 YSYEKL come from the germline V gene. V was shortened by 3 bases and J by 4 bases, with 20 bases between the two germline ends. The CDR3 is made up of 17 amino acids. The CDR3 DNA is TGCGCCAGCAGCCATCGAGGATCGGGGGCCAACTCAGATACGCAGTATTTT. This sequence encodes CASSHRGSGANSDTQYF.